Listed below are T cell receptor beta chains from one sample, sequenced in a study of cytomegalovirus exposure and HLA in healthy donors. Assay used: immunoSEQ multiplex PCR; TCRdb lists only in-frame clones, some missing. Seen here are 150,000 to 200,000 clones, just under 80% observed once, and the top ten hold less than 6%. Sample: PBMCs. The source is a woman in her twenties or thirties in good health and CMV-seropositive. The conserved cysteine and the conserved F or W are not part of the CDR3 here.

j_call cdr3_length v_call cdr3_aa
TRBJ2-3 13 TRBV11-2 ASSLGLDITDTQY
TRBJ1-6 11 TRBV2 ASEATGNSPLH
TRBJ2-3 15 TRBV10-2 ASSELLAGGPVDTQY
TRBJ2-7 14 TRBV5-1 ASSLGASLSSYEQY
TRBJ2-5 14 TRBV11-2 ASSLDYRGRQETQY
TRBJ2-7 11 TRBV6-5 ASRPGTDYEQY
TRBJ2-7 12 TRBV6-1 ASSERGNSYEQY
TRBJ2-4 13 TRBV5-1 ASSWGLAGGNIQY
TRBJ1-1 13 TRBV6-6 ASSYAGQMNTEAF
TRBJ2-7 14 TRBV27 ASRWKAGTGAYEQY
TRBJ2-3 12 TRBV4-3 ASSQDLGVVTQY
TRBJ1-1 12 TRBV7-9 ASSLPDRGTEAF
TRBJ1-1 13 TRBV7-6 ASSLVAGANTEAF
TRBJ1-5 13 TRBV28 ASDPLQGPNQPQH
TRBJ2-5 14 TRBV18 ASSPVAEVGLETQY
TRBJ1-1 13 TRBV15 ATSRAGPGQGEAF
TRBJ1-2 13 TRBV27 ASSLYWGENYGYT
TRBJ2-7 10 TRBV7-9 SSSLVSDEQY
TRBJ1-6 12 TRBV2 ASSMDRTGSPLH
TRBJ2-3 13 TRBV7-9 ASSLIASRTDTQY
TRBJ1-2 13 TRBV4-3 ASSQDPQGARGYT
TRBJ2-7 11 TRBV7-6 ASSFRSDTEQY
TRBJ2-1 14 TRBV5-8 ASSLPTSGFYNEQF
TRBJ2-3 11 TRBV5-4 ACNGRERDTQY
TRBJ1-1 13 TRBV19 ASSGLVEWATEAF
TRBJ1-5 13 TRBV7-2 ASSLSLRGLQPQH
TRBJ2-7 11 TRBV12-1 ASRRDRTYEQY
TRBJ2-5 13 TRBV19 ASSMGQGLGETQY
TRBJ1-2 12 TRBV6-5 ASSYSGGSYGYT
TRBJ2-7 13 TRBV6-6 ASSTRGTGLDEQY
TRBJ1-5 11 TRBV18 ASSRDSYQPQH
TRBJ2-7 13 TRBV2 ASSHTGTGASEQY
TRBJ1-1 10 TRBV19 ASNRVDTEAF